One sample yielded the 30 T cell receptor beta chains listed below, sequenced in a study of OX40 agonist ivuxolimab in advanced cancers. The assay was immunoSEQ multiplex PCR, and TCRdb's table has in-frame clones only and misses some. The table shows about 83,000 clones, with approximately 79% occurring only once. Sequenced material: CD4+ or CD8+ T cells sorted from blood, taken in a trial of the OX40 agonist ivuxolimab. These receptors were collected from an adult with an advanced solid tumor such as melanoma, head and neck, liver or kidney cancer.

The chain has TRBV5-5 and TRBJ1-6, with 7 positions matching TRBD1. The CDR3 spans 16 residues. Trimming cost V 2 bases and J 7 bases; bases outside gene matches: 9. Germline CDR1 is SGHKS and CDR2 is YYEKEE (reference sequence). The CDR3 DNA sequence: TGTGCCAGCAGCTTTTCAGGGGGTCAAAAAAATTCACCCCTCCACTTT. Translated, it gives CASSFSGGQKNSPLHF.

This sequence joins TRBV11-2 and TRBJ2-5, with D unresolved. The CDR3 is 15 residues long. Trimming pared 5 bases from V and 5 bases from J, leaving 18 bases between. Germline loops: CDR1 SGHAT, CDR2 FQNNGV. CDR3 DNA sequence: TGTGCCAGCAGCAAAGTCGGCTCTTCCAGGGAGACCCAGTACTTC. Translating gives CASSKVGSSRETQYF.

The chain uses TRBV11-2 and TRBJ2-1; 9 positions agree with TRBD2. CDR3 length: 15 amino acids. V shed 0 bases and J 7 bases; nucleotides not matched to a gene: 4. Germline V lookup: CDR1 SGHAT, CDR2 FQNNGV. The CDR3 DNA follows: TGTGCCAGCAGCTTAGAGGGACTAGCCCCTAATGAGCAGTTCTTC. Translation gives CASSLEGLAPNEQFF.

CDR3 protein: CASSGTANTGELFF. In DNA, the CDR3 is TGTGCCAGCAGCGGCACGGCCAACACCGGGGAGCTGTTTTTT. The V gene is TRBV7-3, the J gene TRBJ2-2; D unresolved. This CDR3 comprises 14 residues. V lost 5 bases and J lost 2, with 9 bases in between. Germline V CDR1 and CDR2: SGHTA, FQGTGA.

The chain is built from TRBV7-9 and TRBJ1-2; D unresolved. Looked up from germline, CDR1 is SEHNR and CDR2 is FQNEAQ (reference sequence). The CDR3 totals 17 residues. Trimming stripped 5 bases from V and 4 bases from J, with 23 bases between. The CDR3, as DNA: TGTGCCAGCAGCCGAGCCCTCGAGGGCCGGGGAGTCTATGGCTACACCTTC. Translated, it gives CASSRALEGRGVYGYTF. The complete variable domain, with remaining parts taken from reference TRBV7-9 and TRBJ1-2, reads DTGVSQNPRHKITKRGQNVTFRCDPISEHNRLYWYRQTLGQGPEFLTYFQNEAQLEKSRLLSDRFSAERPKGSFSTLEIQRTEQGDSAMYLCASSRALEGRGVYGYTFGSGTRLTVV.

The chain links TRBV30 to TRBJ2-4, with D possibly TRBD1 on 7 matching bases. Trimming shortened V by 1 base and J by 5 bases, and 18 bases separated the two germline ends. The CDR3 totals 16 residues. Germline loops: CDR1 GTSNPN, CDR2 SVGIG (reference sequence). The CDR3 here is CAWSGVGGTEQNIQYF. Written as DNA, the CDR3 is TGTGCCTGGAGTGGGGTAGGGGGGACAGAACAAAACATTCAGTACTTC.

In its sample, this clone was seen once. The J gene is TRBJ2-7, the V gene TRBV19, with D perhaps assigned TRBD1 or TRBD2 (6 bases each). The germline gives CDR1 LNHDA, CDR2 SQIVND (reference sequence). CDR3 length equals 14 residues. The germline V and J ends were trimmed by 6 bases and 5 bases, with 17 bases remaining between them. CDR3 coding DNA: TGTGCCAGTAGAGGAATGGGGGGCCACCACGAGCAGTACTTC. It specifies CASRGMGGHHEQYF.

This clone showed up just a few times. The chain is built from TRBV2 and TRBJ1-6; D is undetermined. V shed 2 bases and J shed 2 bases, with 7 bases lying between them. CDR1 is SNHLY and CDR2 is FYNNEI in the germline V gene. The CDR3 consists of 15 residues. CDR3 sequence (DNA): TGTGCCAGCAGTGAAACTGAGACCTATAATTCACCCCTCCACTTT. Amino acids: CASSETETYNSPLHF.

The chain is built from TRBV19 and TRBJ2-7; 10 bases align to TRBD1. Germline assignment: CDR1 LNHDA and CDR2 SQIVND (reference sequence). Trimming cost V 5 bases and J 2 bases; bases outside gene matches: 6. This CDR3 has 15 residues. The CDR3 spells CASSPSGTGAYEQYF. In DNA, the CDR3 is TGTGCCAGTAGTCCTTCCGGGACAGGGGCCTACGAGCAGTACTTC.

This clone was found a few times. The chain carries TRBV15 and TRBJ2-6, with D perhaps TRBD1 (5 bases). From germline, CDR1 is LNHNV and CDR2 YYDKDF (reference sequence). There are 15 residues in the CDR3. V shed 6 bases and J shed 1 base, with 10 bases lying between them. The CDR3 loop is CATSLAGSGANVLTF. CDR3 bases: TGTGCCACCAGTCTCGCAGGGTCTGGGGCCAACGTCCTGACTTTC.

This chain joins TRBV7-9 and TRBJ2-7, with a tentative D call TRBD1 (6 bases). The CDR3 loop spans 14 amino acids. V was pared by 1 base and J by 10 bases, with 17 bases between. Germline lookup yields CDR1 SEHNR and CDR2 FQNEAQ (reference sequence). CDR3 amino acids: CASSLGTLVGTQYF. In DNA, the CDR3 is TGTGCCAGCAGCTTAGGAACCCTTGTTGGGACACAGTACTTC.

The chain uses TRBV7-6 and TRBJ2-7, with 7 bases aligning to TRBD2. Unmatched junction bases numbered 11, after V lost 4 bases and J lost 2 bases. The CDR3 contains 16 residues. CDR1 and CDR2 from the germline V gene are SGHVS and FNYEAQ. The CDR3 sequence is CASSSSAASGAYEQYF. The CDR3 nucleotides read TGTGCCAGCAGCTCCAGCGCGGCTAGCGGTGCCTACGAGCAGTACTTC.

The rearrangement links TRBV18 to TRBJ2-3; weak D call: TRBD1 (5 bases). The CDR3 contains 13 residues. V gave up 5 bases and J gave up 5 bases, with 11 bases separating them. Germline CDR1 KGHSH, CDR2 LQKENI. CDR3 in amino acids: CASSRGLEDTQYF. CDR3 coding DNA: TGTGCCAGCTCAAGGGGTCTCGAAGATACGCAGTATTTT.

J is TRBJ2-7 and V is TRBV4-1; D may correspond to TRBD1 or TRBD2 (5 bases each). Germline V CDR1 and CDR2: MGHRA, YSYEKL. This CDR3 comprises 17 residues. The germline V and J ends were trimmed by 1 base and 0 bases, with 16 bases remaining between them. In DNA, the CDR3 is TGCGCCAGCAGCCAAGTAGGCCGGGCGAGGGGCTCCTACGAGCAGTACTTC. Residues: CASSQVGRARGSYEQYF.

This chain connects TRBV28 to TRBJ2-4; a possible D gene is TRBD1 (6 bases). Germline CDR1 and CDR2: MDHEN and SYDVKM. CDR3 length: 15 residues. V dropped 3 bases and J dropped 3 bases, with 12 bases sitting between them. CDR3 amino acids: CASSLGRGGKNIQYF. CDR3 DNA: TGTGCCAGCAGTTTGGGCAGGGGCGGCAAAAACATTCAGTACTTC.

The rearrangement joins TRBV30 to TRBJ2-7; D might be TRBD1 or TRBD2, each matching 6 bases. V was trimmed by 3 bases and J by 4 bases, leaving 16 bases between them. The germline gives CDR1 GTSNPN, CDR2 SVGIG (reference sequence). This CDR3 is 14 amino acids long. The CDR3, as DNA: TGTGCCTGGAGCCGGGACTTCCAGGGGTACGAGCAGTACTTC. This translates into CAWSRDFQGYEQYF.

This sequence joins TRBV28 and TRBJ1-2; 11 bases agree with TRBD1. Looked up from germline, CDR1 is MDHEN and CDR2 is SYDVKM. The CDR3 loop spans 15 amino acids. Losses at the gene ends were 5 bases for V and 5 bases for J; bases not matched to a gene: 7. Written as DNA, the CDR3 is TGTGCCAGCAGTCGACCGGGACAGGGGGTATATGGCTACACCTTC. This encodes CASSRPGQGVYGYTF.

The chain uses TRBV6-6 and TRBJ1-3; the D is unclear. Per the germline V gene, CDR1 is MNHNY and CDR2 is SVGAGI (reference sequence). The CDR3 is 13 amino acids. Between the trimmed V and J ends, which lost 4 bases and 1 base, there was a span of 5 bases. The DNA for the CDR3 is TGTGCCAGCAGTTCAGTATCTGGAAACACCATATATTTT. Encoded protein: CASSSVSGNTIYF.

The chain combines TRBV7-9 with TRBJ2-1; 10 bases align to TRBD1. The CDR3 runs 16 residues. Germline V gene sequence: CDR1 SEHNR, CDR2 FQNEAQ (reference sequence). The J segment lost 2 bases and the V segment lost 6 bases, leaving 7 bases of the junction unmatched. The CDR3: CASSPTGQGAYNEQFF. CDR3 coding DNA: TGTGCCAGCAGTCCAACAGGACAGGGGGCCTACAATGAGCAGTTCTTC.

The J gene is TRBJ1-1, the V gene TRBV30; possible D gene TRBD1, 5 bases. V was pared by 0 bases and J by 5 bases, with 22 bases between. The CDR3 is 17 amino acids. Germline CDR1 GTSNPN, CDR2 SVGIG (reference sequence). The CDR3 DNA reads TGTGCCTGGAGTGTAATGTCCCCTTTCGGGGGGGGAACTGAAGCTTTCTTT. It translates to CAWSVMSPFGGGTEAFF.

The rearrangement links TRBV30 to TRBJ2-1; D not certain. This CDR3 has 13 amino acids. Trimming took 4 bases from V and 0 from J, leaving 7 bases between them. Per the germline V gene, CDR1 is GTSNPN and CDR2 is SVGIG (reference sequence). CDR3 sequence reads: CAWNPSSYNEQFF. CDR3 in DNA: TGTGCCTGGAACCCGAGCTCCTACAATGAGCAGTTCTTC.

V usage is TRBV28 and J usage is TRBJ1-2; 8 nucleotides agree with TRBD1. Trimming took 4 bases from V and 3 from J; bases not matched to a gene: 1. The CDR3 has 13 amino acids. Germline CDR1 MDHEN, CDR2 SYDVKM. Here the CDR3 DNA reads TGTGCCAGCAGTTCGGGACAGGACTATGGCTACACCTTC. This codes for CASSSGQDYGYTF.

This CDR3 reads CASSSPGQTTNEQFF. CDR3 nucleotide sequence: TGTGCCAGCAGTTCGCCAGGTCAGACAACAAATGAGCAGTTCTTC. The rearrangement uses TRBV28 and TRBJ2-1; D not certain. The germline V gene has CDR1 MDHEN and CDR2 SYDVKM. The CDR3 is made up of 15 amino acids. The germline V and J ends were trimmed by 4 bases and 7 bases, with 17 bases remaining between them. The entire variable domain, with the rest obtained from reference TRBV28 and TRBJ2-1, is as follows: DVKVTQSSRYLVKRTGEKVFLECVQDMDHENMFWYRQDPGLGLRLIYFSYDVKMKEKGDIPEGYSVSREKKERFSLILESASTNQTSMYLCASSSPGQTTNEQFFGPGTRLTVL.

CDR3 DNA sequence: TGTGCCAGCAGCAAGGGACACAACACCGGGGAGCTGTTTTTT. Residues: CASSKGHNTGELFF. This rearrangement joins TRBV9 to TRBJ2-2; the D gene is possibly TRBD1 (6 bases). The CDR3 runs 14 residues. Trimming removed 4 bases at V and 2 bases at J, with 9 bases between. CDR1 and CDR2 (germline): SGDLS, YYNGEE.

Written as DNA, the CDR3 is TGTGCCAGCAGCGAGCGGACTAGCGGGGGGCCCCGACGCACAGATACGCAGTATTTT. Its protein is CASSERTSGGPRRTDTQYF. V and J are TRBV28 and TRBJ2-3, with 14 bases identical to TRBD2. Germline V gene sequence: CDR1 MDHEN, CDR2 SYDVKM. The CDR3 is 19 residues long. V lost 6 bases and J lost 1; bases outside the gene matches: 12.

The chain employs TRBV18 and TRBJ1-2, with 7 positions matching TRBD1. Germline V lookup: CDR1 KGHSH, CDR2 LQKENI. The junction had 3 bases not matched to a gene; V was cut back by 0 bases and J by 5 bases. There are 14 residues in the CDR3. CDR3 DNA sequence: TGTGCCAGCTCACCACCTACAGGGGAATATGGCTACACCTTC. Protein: CASSPPTGEYGYTF.

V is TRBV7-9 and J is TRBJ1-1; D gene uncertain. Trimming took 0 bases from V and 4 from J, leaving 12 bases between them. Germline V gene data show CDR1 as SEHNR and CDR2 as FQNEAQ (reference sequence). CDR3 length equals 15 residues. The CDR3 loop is CASSLAGGRFTEAFF. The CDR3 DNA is TGTGCCAGCAGCTTAGCAGGCGGGCGGTTCACTGAAGCTTTCTTT.

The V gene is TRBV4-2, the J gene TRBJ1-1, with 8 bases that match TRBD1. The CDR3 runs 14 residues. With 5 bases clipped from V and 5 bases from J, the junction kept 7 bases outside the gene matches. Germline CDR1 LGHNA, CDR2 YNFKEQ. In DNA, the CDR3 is TGTGCCAGCAGCTGGGGGCAGGGGGCAACTGAAGCTTTCTTT. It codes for CASSWGQGATEAFF.

CDR3 coding DNA: TGTGCCAGCAGTGGAGGACAGGCGACTCGATATGGCTACACCTTC. Its translation is CASSGGQATRYGYTF. The chain recombines TRBV2 with TRBJ1-2, with 7 bases identical to TRBD1. This CDR3 is 15 amino acids long. Germline V CDR1 and CDR2: SNHLY, FYNNEI. Trimming cost V 4 bases and J 5 bases; bases outside gene matches: 10.

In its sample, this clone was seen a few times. CDR3 residues: CASSLGVLGGNEQFF. Written as DNA, the CDR3 is TGCGCCAGCAGCTTGGGTGTGTTAGGGGGCAATGAGCAGTTCTTC. The V gene is TRBV5-1, the J gene TRBJ2-1, with D possibly TRBD1 on 6 matching bases. V lost 0 bases and J 6 bases, leaving 13 bases between the germline ends. The CDR3 has 15 amino acids. The germline V gene encodes CDR1 SGHRS and CDR2 YFSETQ.